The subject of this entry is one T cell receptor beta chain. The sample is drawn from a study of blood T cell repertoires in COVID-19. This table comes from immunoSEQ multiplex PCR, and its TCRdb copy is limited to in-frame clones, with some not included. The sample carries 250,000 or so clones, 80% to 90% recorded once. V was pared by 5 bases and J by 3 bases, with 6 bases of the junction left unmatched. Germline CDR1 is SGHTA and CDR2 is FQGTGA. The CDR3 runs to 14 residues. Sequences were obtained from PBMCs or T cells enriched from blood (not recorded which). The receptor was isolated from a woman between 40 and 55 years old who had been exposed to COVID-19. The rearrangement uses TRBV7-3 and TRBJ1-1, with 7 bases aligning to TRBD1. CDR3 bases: TGTGCCAGCAGCCCCACAGGGGATTACACTGAAGCTTTCTTT. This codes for CASSPTGDYTEAFF.